This is a list of T cell receptor beta chains from one sample in a study of T cells in localized non-small cell lung cancer. TCRdb's copy holds only in-frame clones and misses some; the assay was immunoSEQ multiplex PCR. This table has tens of thousands of clones, 90% to 95% appearing once. Sequencing used PBMCs, obtained before any cancer treatment. These receptors originate from a woman aged 35 to 70 with stage II lung adenocarcinoma. CDR3s leave out the opening cysteine and the closing phenylalanine or tryptophan. The size field is filled for only some rows; it gives once, few, many or a size class.

V gene | clone size | CDR3 protein
TRBV9 | NA | ASSFRRWTNTEAF
TRBV19 | few | ASGTDPMNTEAF
TRBV19 | NA | ASGGGIQETQY
TRBV28 | NA | ASSSPNTEAF
TRBV21-1 | NA | ASSNDSTGELF
TRBV5-4 | NA | ASSLYRHEQY
TRBV4-2 | NA | ASSQEASLETQY
TRBV6-4 | NA | ASSPQPSSYEQY
TRBV27 | NA | ASSTTPTTGANYGYT
TRBV19 | NA | ASRSPLAGVGDTQY
TRBV28 | NA | ASSTRVPYEQY
TRBV4-1 | NA | ASSQTGQGEYGYT
TRBV5-1 | NA | ASSLAAGGAGLGDTEAF
TRBV19 | NA | ASSLGLKNTEAF
TRBV5-1 | NA | ASSSTGGSYEQY
TRBV6-1 | NA | ASSEAGVADTQY
TRBV6-9 | few | ASSSPRNEQY
TRBV6-6 | once | ASTRTGNTEAF
TRBV5-1 | NA | ASSLGDRVAYNEQF
TRBV5-8 | NA | ASSLGKVIPQY
TRBV6-5 | NA | ASSYVRTGLRDTQY
TRBV7-7 | NA | ASSSLGSTDTQY
TRBV18 | NA | ASSPPGSPHNTEAF
TRBV2 | once | ASTEGGGYQPQH
TRBV5-4 | once | ASSTGQGRAKEQY
TRBV18 | NA | ASSPSIQDRGLYGYT
TRBV19 | NA | ASSMGGATYEQY
TRBV29-1 | once | SASSSNTEAF
TRBV7-9 | NA | ASSGLDRGSGNTIY
TRBV5-4 | NA | ASGSWSGLGAETQY
TRBV5-1 | NA | ASKGGASNEQF
TRBV4-1 | NA | ASSRLTGDTEAF
TRBV5-1 | once | ASSGLIGQGLTEAF
TRBV28 | NA | ASSSGGTEAF
TRBV28 | NA | ASSLGTGKKNEKLF
TRBV12-5 | few | ASGLATDRVTEAF
TRBV19 | NA | ASSDRGTSAAYEQY